This T cell receptor beta chain was captured by sequencing in a study of T cell responses to AZD1222 COVID-19 vaccine. Study conclusions and caveats: Clonal diversity was possibly underestimated, and white British individuals and females predominated among donors.

Here immunoSEQ multiplex PCR was the method, and the copy in TCRdb shows in-frame clones only, minus some. The data hold some 150,000 clones, with roughly 90% observed a single time. The CDR3 runs 13 residues. The germline V gene has CDR1 MNHEY and CDR2 SMNVEV (reference sequence). Trimming left V 2 bases short and J 3 bases short, with 5 bases between. To note about this clone: Its antigen is not known. Other DNA sequences in the same sample also yield this CDR3.

The J gene is TRBJ1-5, the V gene TRBV27; the D is unclear. Source: peripheral blood, taken 28 days after the second AZD1222 dose. The TCR was taken from an adult who received the AZD1222 COVID-19 vaccine. CDR3 sequence reads: CASSLAVNQPQHF. The CDR3 bases are TGTGCCAGCAGTTTAGCAGTCAATCAGCCCCAGCATTTT.